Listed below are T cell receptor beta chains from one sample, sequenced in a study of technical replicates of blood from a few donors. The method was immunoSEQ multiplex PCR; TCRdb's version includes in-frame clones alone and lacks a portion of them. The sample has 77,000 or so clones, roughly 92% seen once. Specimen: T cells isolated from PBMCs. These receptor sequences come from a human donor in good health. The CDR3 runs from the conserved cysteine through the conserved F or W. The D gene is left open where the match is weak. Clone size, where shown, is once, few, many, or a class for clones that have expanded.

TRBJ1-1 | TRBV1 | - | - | CTSSCQRRAQGGHTEAFF | TGCACCAGCAGCTGTCAACGGCGAGCTCAAGGAGGGCACACTGAAGCTTTCTTT
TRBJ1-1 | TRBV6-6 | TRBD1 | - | CASARGLTEAFF | TGTGCCAGCGCCAGGGGGCTCACTGAAGCTTTCTTT
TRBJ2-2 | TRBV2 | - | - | CAIPQPGAGELFF | TGTGCCATTCCCCAGCCCGGAGCCGGGGAGCTGTTTTTT
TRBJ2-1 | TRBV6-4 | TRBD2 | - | CASSSLLAGAWHEQFF | TGTGCCAGCAGTTCACTACTAGCGGGGGCTTGGCATGAGCAGTTCTTC
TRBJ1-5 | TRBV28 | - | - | CASSPRLATGKNQPQHF | TGTGCCAGCAGTCCGAGACTCGCGACCGGAAAAAATCAGCCCCAGCATTTT
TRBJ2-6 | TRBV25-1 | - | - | CASSAHGALSSGANVLTF | TGTGCCAGCAGCGCCCACGGAGCCCTAAGCTCTGGGGCCAACGTCCTGACTTTC
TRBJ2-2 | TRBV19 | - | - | CASSPGVNTGELFF | TGTGCCAGTAGTCCGGGGGTGAACACCGGGGAGCTGTTTTTT
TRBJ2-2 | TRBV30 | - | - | CAWSAGGELFF | TGTGCCTGGAGTGCAGGCGGGGAGCTGTTTTTT
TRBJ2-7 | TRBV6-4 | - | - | CASSEYAYGSYEQYF | TGTGCCAGCAGTGAATATGCCTATGGCTCCTACGAGCAGTACTTC
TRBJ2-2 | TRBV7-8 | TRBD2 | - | CASSLPSGWNTGELFF | TGTGCCAGCAGCTTGCCTAGCGGGTGGAACACCGGGGAGCTGTTTTTT
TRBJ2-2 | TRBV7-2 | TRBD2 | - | CASSLVSGSTGELFF | TGTGCCAGCAGCTTAGTTAGCGGGAGCACCGGGGAGCTGTTTTTT
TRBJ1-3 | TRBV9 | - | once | CASSVDRQGRSGNTIYF | TGTGCCAGCAGCGTAGATCGTCAGGGAAGATCGGGAAACACCATATATTTT
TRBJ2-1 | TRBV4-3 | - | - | CASSQVGTGTRITEEQFF | TGCGCCAGCAGCCAAGTGGGAACAGGGACGAGGATCACGGAAGAGCAGTTCTTC
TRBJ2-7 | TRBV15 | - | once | CATSSWAEQYF | TGTGCCACCAGCTCCTGGGCCGAGCAGTACTTC
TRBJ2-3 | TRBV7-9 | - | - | CASSLDSTDTQYF | TGTGCCAGCAGCTTAGACTCGACAGATACGCAGTATTTT
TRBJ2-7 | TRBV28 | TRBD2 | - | CASSFVAGGPYEQYF | TGTGCCAGCAGTTTCGTAGCGGGAGGGCCCTACGAGCAGTACTTC
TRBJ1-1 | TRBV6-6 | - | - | CASSYGGARANTEAFF | TGTGCCAGCAGTTACGGCGGGGCCCGGGCGAACACTGAAGCTTTCTTT
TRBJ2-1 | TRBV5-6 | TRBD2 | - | CASSSNAGGSYNEQFF | TGTGCCAGCAGCTCTAACGCGGGGGGCTCCTACAATGAGCAGTTCTTC
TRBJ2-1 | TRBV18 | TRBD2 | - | CASSIRTRFSSPSYNEQFF | TGTGCCAGCTCAATACGGACTAGATTCTCATCCCCGAGCTACAATGAGCAGTTCTTC
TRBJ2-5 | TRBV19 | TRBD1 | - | CASSIRKATGVPFQETQYF | TGTGCCAGTAGTATTCGGAAGGCTACAGGGGTTCCTTTCCAAGAGACCCAGTACTTC
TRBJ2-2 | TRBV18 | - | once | CASSPTGNGRDTGELFF | TGTGCCAGCTCACCCACCGGGAACGGGAGAGACACCGGGGAGCTGTTTTTT
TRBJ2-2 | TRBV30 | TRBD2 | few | CAWNRGLAGAGGELFF | TGTGCCTGGAACAGGGGACTAGCGGGAGCGGGAGGGGAGCTGTTTTTT
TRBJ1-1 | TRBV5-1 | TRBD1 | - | CASSQTRTGPNTEAFF | TGCGCCAGCAGCCAAACTCGGACAGGCCCGAACACTGAAGCTTTCTTT
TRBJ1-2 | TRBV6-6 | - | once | CASSYLGQNYGYTF | TGTGCCAGCAGTTACCTTGGACAGAACTATGGCTACACCTTC
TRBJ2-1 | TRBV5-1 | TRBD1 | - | CASSQLSPGTENEQFF | TGCGCCAGCAGCCAACTTTCCCCGGGGACAGAAAATGAGCAGTTCTTC
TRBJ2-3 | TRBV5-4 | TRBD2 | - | CASSLATSYTDTQYF | TGTGCCAGCAGCTTGGCGACTAGCTACACAGATACGCAGTATTTT
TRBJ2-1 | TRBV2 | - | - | CASTTSSYNEQFF | TGTGCCAGCACGACTAGCTCCTACAATGAGCAGTTCTTC
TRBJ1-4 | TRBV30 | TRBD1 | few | CAWSGTGNEKLFF | TGTGCCTGGTCTGGGACAGGGAATGAAAAACTGTTTTTT
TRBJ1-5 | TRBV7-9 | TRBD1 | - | CASSLQGAEQPQHF | TGTGCCAGCAGCTTACAGGGGGCGGAACAGCCCCAGCATTTT
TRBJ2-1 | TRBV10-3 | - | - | CAIGLNSYNEQFF | TGTGCCATCGGACTTAACTCCTACAATGAGCAGTTCTTC
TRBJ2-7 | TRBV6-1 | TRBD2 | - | CAAARLAAYEQYF | TGCGCCGCAGCGAGACTAGCGGCCTACGAGCAGTACTTC
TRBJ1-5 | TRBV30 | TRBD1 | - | CAWDRGKNQPQHF | TGTGCCTGGGACAGGGGAAAGAATCAGCCCCAGCATTTT
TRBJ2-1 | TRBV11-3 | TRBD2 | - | CASSFREGIYNEQFF | TGTGCCAGCAGCTTCCGGGAGGGCATCTACAATGAGCAGTTCTTC
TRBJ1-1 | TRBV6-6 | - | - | CAIGGNTEAFF | TGTGCCATAGGGGGGAACACTGAAGCTTTCTTT
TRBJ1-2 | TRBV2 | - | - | CASSQQGGYGYTF | TGTGCCAGCAGTCAACAGGGCGGCTATGGCTACACCTTC
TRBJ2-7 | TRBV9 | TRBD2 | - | CASSVGTSGYEQYF | TGTGCCAGCAGCGTTGGGACTAGCGGGTACGAGCAGTACTTC
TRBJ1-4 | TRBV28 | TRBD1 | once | CASRTLPGQGNEKLFF | TGTGCCAGCAGGACCTTACCGGGACAGGGTAATGAAAAACTGTTTTTT
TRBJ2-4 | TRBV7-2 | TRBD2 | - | CASSLGGVAKNIQYF | TGTGCCAGCAGCTTGGGGGGGGTAGCCAAAAACATTCAGTACTTC
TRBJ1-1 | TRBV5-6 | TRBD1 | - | CASSGTGGWTEAFF | TGTGCCAGCAGCGGAACAGGGGGTTGGACTGAAGCTTTCTTT
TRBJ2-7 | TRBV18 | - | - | CASSRGEAGYEQYF | TGTGCCAGCTCAAGAGGGGAGGCGGGCTACGAGCAGTACTTC
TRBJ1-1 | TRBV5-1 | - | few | CASSLGGGLSEAFF | TGCGCCAGCAGCTTGGGCGGGGGCTTGTCTGAAGCTTTCTTT
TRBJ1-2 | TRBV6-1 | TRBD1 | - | CASSGTGTGNYGYTF | TGTGCCAGCAGTGGGACCGGGACAGGGAACTATGGCTACACCTTC
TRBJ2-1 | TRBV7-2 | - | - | CASSLASGFYNEQFF | TGTGCCAGCAGCTTAGCTAGCGGATTTTACAATGAGCAGTTCTTC
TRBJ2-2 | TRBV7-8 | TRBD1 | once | CASSLVGQGNTGELFF | TGTGCCAGCAGCTTGGTGGGACAGGGCAACACCGGGGAGCTGTTTTTT
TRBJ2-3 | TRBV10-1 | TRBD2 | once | CATSGRTTDTQYF | TGCGCCACTAGCGGGAGGACGACAGATACGCAGTATTTT
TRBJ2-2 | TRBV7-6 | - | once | CASSLNGANTGELFF | TGTGCCAGCAGCTTAAACGGGGCGAACACCGGGGAGCTGTTTTTT
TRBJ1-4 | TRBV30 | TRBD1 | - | CAWNEGAHEKLFF | TGTGCCTGGAACGAGGGGGCGCATGAAAAACTGTTTTTT
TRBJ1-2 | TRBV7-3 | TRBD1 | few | CASSLKGGGGYTF | TGTGCCAGCAGCTTAAAAGGGGGCGGGGGCTACACCTTC
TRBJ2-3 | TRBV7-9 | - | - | CASRDRSGDTQYF | TGTGCCAGCAGAGACAGGTCAGGAGATACGCAGTATTTT
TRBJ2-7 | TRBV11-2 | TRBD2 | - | CASSLGLAGPYEQYF | TGTGCCAGCAGCTTAGGACTAGCGGGACCCTACGAGCAGTACTTC
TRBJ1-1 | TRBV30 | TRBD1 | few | CASMDRWNTEAFF | TGTGCCTCTATGGACAGGTGGAACACTGAAGCTTTCTTT
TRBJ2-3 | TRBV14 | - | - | CASSHTGDTQYF | TGTGCCAGCAGCCATACCGGTGATACGCAGTATTTT
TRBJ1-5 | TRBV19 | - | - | CASSSYPGRDSNQPQHF | TGTGCCAGTAGTTCCTACCCCGGCAGGGATAGCAATCAGCCCCAGCATTTT
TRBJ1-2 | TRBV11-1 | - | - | CASSLNGQNYGYTF | TGTGCCAGCAGCTTAAATGGACAGAACTATGGCTACACCTTC
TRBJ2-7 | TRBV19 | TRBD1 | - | CASSLGTAPREQYF | TGTGCCAGTAGTCTTGGGACAGCGCCCCGCGAGCAGTACTTC
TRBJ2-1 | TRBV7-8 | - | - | CASSYLVGGTYNEQFF | TGTGCCAGCAGCTACCTCGTGGGAGGCACCTACAATGAGCAGTTCTTC
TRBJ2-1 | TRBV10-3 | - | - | CAIWRSSYNEQFF | TGTGCCATCTGGAGGAGCTCCTACAATGAGCAGTTCTTC
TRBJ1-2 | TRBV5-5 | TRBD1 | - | CASSLPSGGAYGYTF | TGTGCCAGCAGCTTACCTTCAGGGGGCGCCTATGGCTACACCTTC